This TCR beta chain was recorded in a study of blood T cells in healthy people across ages. General observations from the study: A roughly linear age-dependent decrease characterized TCR beta diversity per million T cells. Fewer expanded clones and more diversity marked long-lived versus aged donors.

This clonotype was recorded a few times. Its antigen is not known. A J-beta primer mix and a sample-barcoded 5' primer were used in a second PCR of about 7 to 12 cycles. Each TCR beta cDNA got a 12-nucleotide random molecular identifier. All samples yielded 3 million or more CDR3-containing paired-end reads. TCRdb ran MiXCR on the 5' RACE reads and lists one entry per CDR3 protein. In the table there are around 600,000 distinct CDR3 sequences, about 45% of which are singletons. V shed 3 bases and J 2 bases; nucleotides not matched to a gene: 1. Germline V gives CDR1 SGHTA, CDR2 FQGNSA. This CDR3 is 16 amino acids long.

This TCR was recovered from a man older than 75 in good health. The sample taken for sequencing was blood. The chain recombines TRBV7-2 with TRBJ2-5, with 15 positions matching TRBD2. CDR3 nucleotide sequence: TGTGCCAGCAGCTTCGGACTAGCGGGAGGGCAAGAGACCCAGTACTTC. Translating it yields CASSFGLAGGQETQYF.